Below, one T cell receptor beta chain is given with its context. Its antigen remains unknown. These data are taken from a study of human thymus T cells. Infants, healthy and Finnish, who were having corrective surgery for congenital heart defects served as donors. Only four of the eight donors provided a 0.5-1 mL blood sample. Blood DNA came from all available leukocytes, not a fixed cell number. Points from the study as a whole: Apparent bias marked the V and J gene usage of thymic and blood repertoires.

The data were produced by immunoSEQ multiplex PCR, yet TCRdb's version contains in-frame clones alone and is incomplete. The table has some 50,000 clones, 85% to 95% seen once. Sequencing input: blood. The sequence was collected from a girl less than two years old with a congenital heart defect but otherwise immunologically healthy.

CDR3 in amino acids: CATSMGLAGEETQYF. CDR3 nucleotides: TGTGCCACCAGCATGGGACTAGCGGGAGAAGAGACCCAGTACTTC. The V and J genes are TRBV15 and TRBJ2-5; 14 nucleotides agree with TRBD2. The CDR3 is made up of 15 amino acids. Trimming removed 4 bases from V and 3 bases from J; junction bases left unmatched: 1. The germline CDR1 and CDR2 sequences are LNHNV and YYDKDF (reference sequence).